This T cell receptor beta chain was captured by sequencing in a study of T cell responses to AZD1222 COVID-19 vaccine. Study at large: Second-dose timings of about 4 or about 12 weeks were pooled.

Regarding this clone: The target antigen is unknown.

Trimming cost V 5 bases and J 0 bases, with 11 bases left between them. The CDR3 contains 15 residues. Germline V gene data show CDR1 as SNHLY and CDR2 as FYNNEI. TCRdb keeps only in-frame clones here, not all; method: immunoSEQ multiplex PCR. This table holds 150,000 to 200,000 clones, roughly 90% found once. Whole-study findings and limits: At study baseline, merely five or six AZD1222 recipients were seropositive. A rise in Spike-specific TCR breadth and depth followed two AZD1222 doses.

The sample was peripheral blood, taken on day 0 of AZD1222 vaccination. The chain links TRBV2 to TRBJ1-3, with D possibly being TRBD1 (5 bases). This receptor was taken from an adult in good health. This CDR3 reads CASSLGTRSGNTIYF. Here the CDR3 DNA reads TGTGCCAGCAGTCTCGGGACCCGCTCTGGAAACACCATATATTTT.